A single count supports the clone carrying this T cell receptor (beta chain). This entry comes from a study of OX40 agonist ivuxolimab in advanced cancers. Germline V CDR1 and CDR2: MDHEN, SYDVKM. V shed 7 bases and J shed 3 bases, with 19 bases lying between them. The CDR3 consists of 15 residues. TCRdb keeps only in-frame clones here, not all; method: immunoSEQ multiplex PCR. This table has 25,000 to 35,000 clones, about 88% appearing once. This chain connects TRBV28 to TRBJ2-7; D is tentatively TRBD1 or TRBD2 (5 bases each). This material consisted of CD4+ or CD8+ T cells sorted from blood, taken in a trial of the OX40 agonist ivuxolimab. The TCR was taken from an adult with an advanced solid tumor such as melanoma, head and neck, liver or kidney cancer. CDR3 loop: CASTEAGTFGYEQYF. The CDR3 region has the DNA TGTGCCAGCACCGAAGCCGGGACGTTCGGCTACGAGCAGTACTTC.